Listed here is a single TCR beta chain. Recovered Cohort 3 donors showed two negative PCRs, clearance, or symptom resolution. This sample is drawn from a study of blood T cell repertoires in COVID-19. Across the whole study: Material from acute and convalescent COVID-19 was sourced from the United States, Italy and Spain.

Clones were sequenced by immunoSEQ multiplex PCR, and TCRdb holds only the in-frame ones, with some missing. The sample holds about 170,000 clones, less than 85% seen once. V was shortened by 3 bases and J by 4 bases, with 9 bases between the two germline ends. Germline CDR1 DFQATT, CDR2 SNEGSKA (reference sequence). The CDR3 has 12 amino acids. Material: PBMCs or T cells enriched from blood (not recorded which). This sequence joins TRBV20-1 and TRBJ1-2, with D unclear. The clonotype comes from a woman aged 50 to 65 who had recovered from COVID-19. CDR3 amino acids: CSASSGSYGYTF. The DNA of the CDR3 is TGCAGTGCTAGTTCCGGTTCCTATGGCTACACCTTC.